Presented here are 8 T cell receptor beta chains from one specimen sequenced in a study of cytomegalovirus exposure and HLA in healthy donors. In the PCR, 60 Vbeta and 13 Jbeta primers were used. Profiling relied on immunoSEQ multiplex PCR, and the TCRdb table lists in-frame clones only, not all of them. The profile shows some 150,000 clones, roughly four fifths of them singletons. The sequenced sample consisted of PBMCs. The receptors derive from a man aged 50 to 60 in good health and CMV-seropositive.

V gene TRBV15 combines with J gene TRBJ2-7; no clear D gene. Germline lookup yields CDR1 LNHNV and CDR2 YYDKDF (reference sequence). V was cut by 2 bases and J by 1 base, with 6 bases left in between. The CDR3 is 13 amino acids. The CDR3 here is CATSRKQSYEQYF. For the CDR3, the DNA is TGTGCCACCAGCAGAAAACAATCCTACGAGCAGTACTTC.

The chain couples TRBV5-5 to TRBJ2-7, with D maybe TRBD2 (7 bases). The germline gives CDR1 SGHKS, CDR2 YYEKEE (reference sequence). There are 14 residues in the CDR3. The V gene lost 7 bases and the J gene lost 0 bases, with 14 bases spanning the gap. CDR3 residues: CASRGAGDSYEQYF. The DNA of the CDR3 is TGTGCCAGCCGGGGGGCGGGGGACTCCTACGAGCAGTACTTC.

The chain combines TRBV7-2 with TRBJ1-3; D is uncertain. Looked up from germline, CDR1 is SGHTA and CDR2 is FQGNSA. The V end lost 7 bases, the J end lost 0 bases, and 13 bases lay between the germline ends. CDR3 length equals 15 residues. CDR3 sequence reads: CASTPFLSSGNTIYF. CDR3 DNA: TGTGCCAGCACCCCCTTCTTGAGCTCTGGAAACACCATATATTTT.

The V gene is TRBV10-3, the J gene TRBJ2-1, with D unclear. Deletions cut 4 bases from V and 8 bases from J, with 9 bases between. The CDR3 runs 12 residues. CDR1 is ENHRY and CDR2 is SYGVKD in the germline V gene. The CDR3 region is CAISGSLDEQFF. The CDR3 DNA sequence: TGTGCCATCAGTGGTAGTTTGGATGAGCAGTTCTTC.

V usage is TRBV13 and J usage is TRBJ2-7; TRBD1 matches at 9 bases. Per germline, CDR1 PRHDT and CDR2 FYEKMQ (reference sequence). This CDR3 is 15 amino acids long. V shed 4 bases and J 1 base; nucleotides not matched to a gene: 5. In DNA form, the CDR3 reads TGTGCCAGCAGCTCCGGGACAGGGTTTTCCTACGAGCAGTACTTC. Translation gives CASSSGTGFSYEQYF.

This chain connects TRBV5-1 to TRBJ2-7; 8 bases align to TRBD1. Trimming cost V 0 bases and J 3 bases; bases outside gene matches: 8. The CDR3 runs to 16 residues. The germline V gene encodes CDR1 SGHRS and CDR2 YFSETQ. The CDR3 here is CASSLVSAGGGYEQYF. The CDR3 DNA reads TGCGCCAGCAGCTTGGTATCGGCAGGGGGCGGCTACGAGCAGTACTTC.

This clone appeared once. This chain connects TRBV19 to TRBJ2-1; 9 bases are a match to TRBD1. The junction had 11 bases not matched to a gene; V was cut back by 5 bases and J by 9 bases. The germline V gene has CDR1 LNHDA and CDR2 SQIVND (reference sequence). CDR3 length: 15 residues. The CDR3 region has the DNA TGTGCCAGTAGTGGCCGGGACAGGGAGCCCGGTGAGCAGTTCTTC. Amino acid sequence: CASSGRDREPGEQFF. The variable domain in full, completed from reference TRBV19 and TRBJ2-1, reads DGGITQSPKYLFRKEGQNVTLSCEQNLNHDAMYWYRQDPGQGLRLIYYSQIVNDFQKGDIAEGYSVSREKKESFPLTVTSAQKNPTAFYLCASSGRDREPGEQFFGPGTRLTVL.

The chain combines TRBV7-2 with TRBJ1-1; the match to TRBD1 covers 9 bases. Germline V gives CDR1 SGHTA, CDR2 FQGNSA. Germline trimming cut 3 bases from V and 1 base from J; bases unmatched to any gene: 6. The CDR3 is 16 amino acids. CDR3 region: CASSFQPGQGNTEAFF. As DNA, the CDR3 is TGTGCCAGCAGCTTCCAACCGGGACAGGGGAACACTGAAGCTTTCTTT. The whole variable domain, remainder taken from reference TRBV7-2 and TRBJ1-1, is GAGVSQSPSNKVTEKGKDVELRCDPISGHTALYWYRQSLGQGLEFLIYFQGNSAPDKSGLPSDRFSAERTGGSVSTLTIQRTQQEDSAVYLCASSFQPGQGNTEAFFGQGTRLTVV.